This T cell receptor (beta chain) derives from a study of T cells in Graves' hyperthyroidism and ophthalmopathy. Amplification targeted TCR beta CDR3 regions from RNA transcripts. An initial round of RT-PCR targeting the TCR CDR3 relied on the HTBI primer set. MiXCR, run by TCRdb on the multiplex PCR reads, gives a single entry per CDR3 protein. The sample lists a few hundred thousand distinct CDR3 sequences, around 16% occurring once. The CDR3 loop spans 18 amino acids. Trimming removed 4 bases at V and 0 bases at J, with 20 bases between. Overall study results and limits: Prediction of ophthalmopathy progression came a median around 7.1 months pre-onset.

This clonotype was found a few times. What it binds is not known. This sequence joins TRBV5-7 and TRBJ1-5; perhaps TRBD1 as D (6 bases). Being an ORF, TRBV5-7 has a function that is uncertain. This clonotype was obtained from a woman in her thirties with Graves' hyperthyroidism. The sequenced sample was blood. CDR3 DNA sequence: TGTGCCAGCAGCCACGCAGGGGACGAGACGTATAGCAATCAGCCCCAGCATTTT. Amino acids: CASSHAGDETYSNQPQHF.